This record looks at one TCR beta chain sequence and its context. This entry belongs to a study of shared clonotypes between healthy human individuals. The CDR3 extends over 14 amino acids. Germline V lookup: CDR1 PRHDT, CDR2 FYEKMQ (reference sequence). Trimming left V 5 bases short and J 1 base short, with 11 bases between. Generated by immunoSEQ multiplex PCR, the TCRdb table keeps only in-frame clones and is missing some. This table holds 500,000 to 650,000 clones, roughly four fifths found once. This receptor was taken from a woman in her forties in good health. Some clones in this sample may be carry-over from other donors' samples. The gene calls are TRBV13 and TRBJ2-5, with D tentatively TRBD1 (6 bases). Sequencing input: PBMCs. This CDR3 reads CASSLGHTQETQYF. The CDR3 bases are TGTGCCAGCAGCCTGGGACACACCCAAGAGACCCAGTACTTC. Full variable domain (remainder filled in from reference TRBV13 and TRBJ2-5): AAGVIQSPRHLIKEKRETATLKCYPIPRHDTVYWYQQGPGQDPQFLISFYEKMQSDKGSIPDRFSAQQFSDYHSELNMSSLELGDSALYFCASSLGHTQETQYFGPGTRLLVL.